This T cell receptor beta chain was observed in a study of T-cell memory formation after mild COVID-19. Study at large: Clusters of TCRs were largely donor specific.

A note on this clonotype: The antigen is not known.

MiXCR was run by TCRdb on the 5' RACE reads, yielding one entry per CDR3 protein. The data show about 560,000 distinct CDR3 sequences, more than 15% seen once. Study-wide results and caveats: Second-wave clones reaching peak frequency on day 37 lacked confirmed SARS-CoV-2 specificity.

Germline CDR1 DFQATT, CDR2 SNEGSKA (reference sequence). The V end was cut by 7 bases, the J end by 5 bases, with 15 bases between. The CDR3 is made up of 13 amino acids. The source of this sequence is an adult woman who had mild COVID-19 (a few samples of this study predate the infection). Cell type and time point are not known. J is TRBJ1-5 and V is TRBV20-1, with D uncertain. Sequenced input: PBMCs or a T cell subset sorted from them (not recorded which). The CDR3 region is CSVAGKIDQPQHF. DNA of the CDR3: TGCAGTGTAGCCGGGAAAATTGATCAGCCCCAGCATTTT.